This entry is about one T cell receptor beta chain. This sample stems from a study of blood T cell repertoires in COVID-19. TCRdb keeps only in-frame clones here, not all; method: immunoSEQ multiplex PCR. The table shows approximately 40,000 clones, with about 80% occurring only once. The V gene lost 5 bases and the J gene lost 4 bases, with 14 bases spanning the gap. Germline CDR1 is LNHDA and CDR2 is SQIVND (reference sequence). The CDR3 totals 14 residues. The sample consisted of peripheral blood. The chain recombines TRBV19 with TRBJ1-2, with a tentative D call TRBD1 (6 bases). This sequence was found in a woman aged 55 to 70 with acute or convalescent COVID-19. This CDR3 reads CASSPRGALYGYTF. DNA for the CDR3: TGTGCCAGTAGTCCTCGGGGGGCCCTCTATGGCTACACCTTC.